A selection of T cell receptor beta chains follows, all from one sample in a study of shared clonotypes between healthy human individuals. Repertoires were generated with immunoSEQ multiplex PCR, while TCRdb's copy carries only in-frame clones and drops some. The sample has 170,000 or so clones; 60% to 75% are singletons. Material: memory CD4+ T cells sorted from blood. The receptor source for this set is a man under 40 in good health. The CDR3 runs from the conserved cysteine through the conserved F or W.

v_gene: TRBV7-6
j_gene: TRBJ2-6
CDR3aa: CASSLAPVSSGANVLTF

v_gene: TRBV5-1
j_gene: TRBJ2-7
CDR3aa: CASSLAGNPTYEQYF

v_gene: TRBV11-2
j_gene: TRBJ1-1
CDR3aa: CASMPLRYTEAFF

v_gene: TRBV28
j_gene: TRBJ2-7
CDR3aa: CASSSYLLGAGGLYEQYF

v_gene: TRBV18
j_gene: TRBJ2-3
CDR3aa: CASSPWGTTSTDTQYF

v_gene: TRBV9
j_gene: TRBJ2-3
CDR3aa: CASSGTGRETDTQYF

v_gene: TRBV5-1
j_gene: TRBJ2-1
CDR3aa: CASSLRQGLSTEQFF

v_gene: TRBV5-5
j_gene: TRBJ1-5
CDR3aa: CASSFPGSNQPQHF

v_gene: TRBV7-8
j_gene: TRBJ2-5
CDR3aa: CASSLGGRETQYF

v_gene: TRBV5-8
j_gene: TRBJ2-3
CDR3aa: CASCLGGAGADTQYF

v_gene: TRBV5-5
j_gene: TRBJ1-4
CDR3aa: CASSFVTIAATNEKLFF

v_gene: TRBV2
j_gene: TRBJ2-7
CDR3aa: CASSELQVLSYEQYF

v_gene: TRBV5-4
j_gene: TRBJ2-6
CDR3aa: CASSLRGLSGANVLTF

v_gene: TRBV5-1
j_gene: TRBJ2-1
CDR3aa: CASSFLAGVVDEQFF

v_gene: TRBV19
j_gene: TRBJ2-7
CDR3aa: CASRRAGPTLDEQYF

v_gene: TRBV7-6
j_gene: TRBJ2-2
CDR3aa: CASSLEGWGTGELFF

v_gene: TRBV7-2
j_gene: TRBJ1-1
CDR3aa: CASSFSNTEAFF

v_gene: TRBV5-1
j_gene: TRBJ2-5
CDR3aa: CASYGRSGETQYF

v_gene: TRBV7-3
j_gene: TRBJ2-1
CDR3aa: CASSPDRGTSYNEQFF

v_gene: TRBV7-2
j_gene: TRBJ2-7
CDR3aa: CASSQTGRGYF

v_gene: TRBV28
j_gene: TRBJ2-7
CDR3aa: CASSLRGIFYEQYF

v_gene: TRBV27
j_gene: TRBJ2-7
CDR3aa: CASRWDRAGEQYF

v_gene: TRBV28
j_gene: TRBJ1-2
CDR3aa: CASSLRDRDYTF

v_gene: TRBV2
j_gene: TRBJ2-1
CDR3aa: CASSEVPDRGEQFF

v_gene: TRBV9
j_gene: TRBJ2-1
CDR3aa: CASSVVVSSYNEQFF

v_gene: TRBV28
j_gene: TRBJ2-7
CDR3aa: CASSLGGSSYEQYF

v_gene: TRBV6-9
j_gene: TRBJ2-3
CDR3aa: CASSYSRAGGCTDTQYF

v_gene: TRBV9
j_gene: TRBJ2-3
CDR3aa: CASSVVIAGDTDTQYF

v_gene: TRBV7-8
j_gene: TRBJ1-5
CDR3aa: CASSPSSQPQHF